The 25 T cell receptor beta chains presented below share a single source sample, sequenced in a study of cytomegalovirus exposure and HLA in healthy donors. With 60 Vbeta and 13 Jbeta primers, the PCR was carried out. Clones were read by immunoSEQ multiplex PCR, and TCRdb kept only the in-frame ones, dropping some. The sample consists of under 150,000 clones, around 72% of them appearing once. Sequencing used PBMCs. The receptors originated from a human donor in good health.

The chain uses TRBV7-3 and TRBJ1-1, with no clear D. The ends were cut back, 2 bases at V and 1 base at J, with 5 bases in the middle. The CDR3 has 13 amino acids. Looked up from germline, CDR1 is SGHTA and CDR2 is FQGTGA. This chain's CDR3 is CASSLEGNTEAFF. In DNA, the CDR3 is TGTGCCAGCAGCTTAGAGGGGAACACTGAAGCTTTCTTT.

This clone was seen a handful of times. The chain joins TRBV7-2 to TRBJ2-2, with 14 positions matching TRBD2. CDR1 and CDR2 (germline): SGHTA, FQGNSA. Trimming at V came to 5 bases and at J to 7 bases, leaving 6 bases not matched to a gene. This CDR3 spans 16 amino acids. CDR3: CASSAGLAGVSGELFF. DNA for the CDR3: TGTGCCAGCAGCGCGGGACTAGCGGGAGTAAGCGGGGAGCTGTTTTTT.

The J gene is TRBJ2-1, the V gene TRBV10-1, with a weak D call TRBD2 (5 bases). Germline values: CDR1 WNHNN, CDR2 SYGVQD (reference sequence). V lost 0 bases to trimming and J lost 7 bases, with 7 bases between them. The CDR3 has 13 residues. The CDR3 nucleotides are TGCGCCAGCAGTGAGTCAACTAGTAATGAGCAGTTCTTC. Its translation is CASSESTSNEQFF.

The J gene is TRBJ1-1, the V gene TRBV7-9; no reliable D call. CDR1 is SEHNR, CDR2 FQNEAQ, per germline (reference sequence). CDR3 length: 14 residues. V was cut by 3 bases and J by 0 bases, with 8 bases left in between. CDR3 DNA sequence: TGTGCCAGCAGCTTTGAGAGAATGAACACTGAAGCTTTCTTT. Translation: CASSFERMNTEAFF.

This rearrangement joins TRBV10-3 to TRBJ2-7; a possible D gene is TRBD1 (5 bases). CDR3 size: 15 residues. Trimming shortened V by 2 bases and J by 2 bases, and 13 bases separated the two germline ends. The germline V gene has CDR1 ENHRY and CDR2 SYGVKD. CDR3 bases: TGTGCCATCAGTGAGATACAGGCCTCCCCCTACGAGCAGTACTTC. Translated: CAISEIQASPYEQYF.

The chain uses TRBV15 and TRBJ2-7; TRBD1 matches at 7 bases. Germline V gene sequence: CDR1 LNHNV, CDR2 YYDKDF (reference sequence). The CDR3 extends over 13 amino acids. The V and J ends lost 8 bases and 7 bases, in that order; junction bases with no gene match: 11. The CDR3 nucleotides read TGTGCCACCTCCGGGACAGCTCTGACTGAGCAGTACTTC. It specifies CATSGTALTEQYF.

In this sample, this clone turned up a few times. The V call is TRBV5-1, the J call TRBJ1-6; 9 positions agree with TRBD1. V trimming: 1 base; J trimming: 8 bases; junction bases outside the gene matches: 7. Germline CDR1 is SGHRS and CDR2 is YFSETQ. This CDR3 comprises 16 residues. CDR3 nucleotides: TGCGCCAGCAGCTTGCAAGGACAGGGGATTGATTCACCCCTCCACTTT. Translated: CASSLQGQGIDSPLHF.

In this sample, this clone turned up a few times. The rearrangement links TRBV9 to TRBJ2-7; no definite D call. This CDR3 has 13 amino acids. Germline loops: CDR1 SGDLS, CDR2 YYNGEE. Trimming took off 0 bases at V and 0 bases at J, with 4 bases between the two ends. CDR3 nucleotide sequence: TGTGCCAGCAGCGTAGCCAACTCCTACGAGCAGTACTTC. It codes for CASSVANSYEQYF.

The chain uses TRBV5-1 and TRBJ1-3; 9 bases agree with TRBD1. The CDR3 spans 18 residues. Germline values: CDR1 SGHRS, CDR2 YFSETQ. Trimming cost V 4 bases and J 0 bases; bases outside gene matches: 11. CDR3 residues: CASSIGTGRSFSGNTIYF. CDR3 coding DNA: TGCGCCAGCAGCATCGGGACAGGGAGGAGTTTCTCTGGAAACACCATATATTTT.

The chain employs TRBV30 and TRBJ1-3; the D is unclear. Between the trimmed V and J ends, which lost 3 bases and 4 bases, there was a span of 16 bases. Germline V lookup: CDR1 GTSNPN, CDR2 SVGIG (reference sequence). This CDR3 comprises 15 residues. The CDR3 loop is CAWRPRRSAGNTIYF. CDR3 sequence (DNA): TGTGCCTGGAGGCCGAGGAGGTCTGCGGGAAACACCATATATTTT.

This chain links TRBV5-1 with TRBJ2-3, with 7 bases that match TRBD1. The CDR3 runs 17 residues. After removal of 3 bases from V and 2 bases from J, the junction contained 12 bases not matched to a gene. Germline lookup yields CDR1 SGHRS and CDR2 YFSETQ. DNA of the CDR3: TGCGCCAGCAGCTCGGTCCCCTTCGGGACAGACACAGATACGCAGTATTTT. Protein: CASSSVPFGTDTDTQYF.

The genes are TRBV2 and TRBJ1-1; 9 bases line up with TRBD1. Per the germline V gene, CDR1 is SNHLY and CDR2 is FYNNEI. Germline trimming cut 0 bases from V and 5 bases from J; bases unmatched to any gene: 7. The CDR3 sequence is 16 residues long. The CDR3, as DNA: TGTGCCAGCAGTGAAGCAGGGACAGGGATAGGGACTGAAGCTTTCTTT. Translated: CASSEAGTGIGTEAFF.

V is TRBV10-3 and J is TRBJ1-2, with TRBD1 matching over 8 bases. V trimming: 5 bases; J trimming: 0 bases; junction bases outside the gene matches: 2. Germline assignment: CDR1 ENHRY and CDR2 SYGVKD. The CDR3 extends over 14 amino acids. The CDR3 is CAISLQGANYGYTF. For the CDR3, the DNA is TGTGCCATCAGTCTACAGGGGGCTAACTATGGCTACACCTTC.

The chain recombines TRBV27 with TRBJ2-5, with 14 nucleotides matching TRBD2. V lost 10 bases to trimming and J lost 5 bases; unmatched junction nucleotides: 6. This CDR3 spans 14 amino acids. CDR1 and CDR2 from the germline V gene are MNHEY and SMNVEV (reference sequence). Here the CDR3 DNA reads TGTGCCACGGGACTAGCGGGAGCCTGGGAGACCCAGTACTTC. The encoded protein is CATGLAGAWETQYF.

V gene TRBV7-2 combines with J gene TRBJ2-1; D not resolved. V lost 0 bases and J 2 bases, leaving 5 bases between the germline ends. The CDR3 extends over 14 amino acids. CDR1 and CDR2 (germline): SGHTA, FQGNSA. The CDR3 sequence is CASSLASTYNEQFF. The CDR3 nucleotides read TGTGCCAGCAGCTTAGCATCTACCTACAATGAGCAGTTCTTC.

With regard to this clone: Possible read error: a much larger clone is one base away. CDR3 in DNA: TGTGCCAGCAGCCGAGGTCCGGGGGACTATGGCTACACCTTC. It specifies CASSRGPGDYGYTF. The chain couples TRBV6-5 to TRBJ1-2; TRBD1 might be the D (5 bases). Between the trimmed V and J ends, which lost 6 bases and 3 bases, there was a span of 14 bases. This CDR3 region has 14 residues. The germline gives CDR1 MNHEY, CDR2 SVGAGI.

The chain links TRBV23-1 to TRBJ1-4, with TRBD1 matching 8 bases. TRBV23-1 is classed as an ORF, of uncertain function. This CDR3 contains 16 residues. V trimming: 4 bases; J trimming: 8 bases; junction bases outside the gene matches: 12. The CDR3: CASSLPHDRGEEKLFF. The CDR3 nucleotides read TGCGCCAGCAGTCTCCCACATGACAGGGGCGAGGAAAAACTGTTTTTT.

V usage is TRBV27 and J usage is TRBJ1-1, with TRBD1 as a possible D gene (6 bases). V was trimmed by 3 bases and J by 3 bases, leaving 17 bases between them. There are 16 residues in the CDR3. Germline CDR1 MNHEY, CDR2 SMNVEV (reference sequence). In DNA, the CDR3 is TGTGCCAGCAGTTTTTTGGGGGCCGAAGGACACACTGAAGCTTTCTTT. It codes for CASSFLGAEGHTEAFF.

The rearrangement joins TRBV30 to TRBJ1-1; D not resolved. CDR1 is GTSNPN and CDR2 is SVGIG in the germline V gene (reference sequence). The CDR3 spans 11 residues. V lost 3 bases and J lost 7, with 9 bases in between. DNA for the CDR3: TGTGCCTGGAGAGAGGAAATTGAAGCTTTCTTT. Its translation is CAWREEIEAFF.

Notes on this clone: Relative to the germline gene, one junction end is altered; a read error may explain this. This chain joins TRBV7-9 and TRBJ1-2; 9 bases agree with TRBD1. CDR1 is SEHNR and CDR2 is FQNEAQ in the germline V gene (reference sequence). The CDR3 sequence is 14 residues long. The CDR3 sequence is CSSSPGTGSDGYTF. CDR3 coding DNA: TGTTCCAGCAGCCCCGGGACAGGGTCGGATGGCTACACCTTC.

The chain couples TRBV2 to TRBJ1-1; TRBD1 matches at 8 bases. The CDR3 contains 13 residues. With 3 bases clipped from V and 11 bases from J, the junction kept 8 bases outside the gene matches. Germline V lookup: CDR1 SNHLY, CDR2 FYNNEI. CDR3 DNA sequence: TGTGCCAGCAGTGAGTCGGCAGGGGGCAGGGCTTTCTTT. Its protein is CASSESAGGRAFF.

This clone was seen only once. V gene TRBV6-5 combines with J gene TRBJ1-1, with D tentatively TRBD1 (6 bases). The CDR3 spans 14 residues. V was cut by 8 bases and J by 3 bases, with 16 bases left in between. The germline V gene encodes CDR1 MNHEY and CDR2 SVGAGI. CDR3 DNA: TGTGCCAGCTGCTCAGGCCAGGGGTACACTGAAGCTTTCTTT. It encodes CASCSGQGYTEAFF.

V usage is TRBV10-3 and J usage is TRBJ1-3; D is undetermined. Trimming pared 6 bases from V and 0 bases from J, leaving 12 bases between. Germline-derived CDR1 and CDR2 are ENHRY and SYGVKD. CDR3 length: 15 residues. The CDR3 bases are TGTGCCATCAGGGTTTCAACTCCCTCTGGAAACACCATATATTTT. It specifies CAIRVSTPSGNTIYF.

The rearrangement uses TRBV19 and TRBJ2-1, with TRBD2 matching 9 bases. V lost 7 bases, J lost 4 bases, and 8 bases stayed unmatched. CDR1 and CDR2 (germline): LNHDA, SQIVND (reference sequence). CDR3 length: 15 residues. The CDR3 sequence: CASKVASGKYNEQFF. CDR3 DNA sequence: TGTGCCAGTAAAGTCGCTAGCGGGAAATACAATGAGCAGTTCTTC.

This clone was detected only a few times. The gene calls are TRBV30 and TRBJ1-6; a weak D match, TRBD1 (5 bases). This CDR3 region has 15 residues. Germline V gene sequence: CDR1 GTSNPN, CDR2 SVGIG (reference sequence). V was shortened by 7 bases and J by 4 bases, with 17 bases between the two germline ends. CDR3 coding DNA: TGTGCCTTTCTAGGGGAGGGGCAGTATAATTCACCCCTCCACTTT. Its translation: CAFLGEGQYNSPLHF.